This TCR beta chain was identified during a study of T-cell memory formation after mild COVID-19. Study information: For the most part, TCR clusters were specific to one donor. General study results and limits: CD4+ clones that contracted lay mainly in CM and EM; CD8+ ones lay in EMRA. From day 15 to 85, contracting clones were balanced between CD4 and CD8, whereas later expanders leaned toward CD4+.

This clonotype appeared a few times. Its antigen is unknown. One entry per CDR3 protein, called by TCRdb with MiXCR from the 5' RACE reads. The sample lists some 490,000 distinct CDR3 sequences, around a sixth occurring once. Material for sequencing was PBMCs or a T cell subset sorted from them (not recorded which). This clonotype originated in an adult woman who had mild COVID-19 (a few samples of this study predate the infection). Cell type and time point are not known.

The CDR3 coding sequence is TGTGCCATCAGTGACCTTTACAATGAGCAGTTCTTC. Amino acid sequence: CAISDLYNEQFF. The chain couples TRBV10-3 to TRBJ2-1, with D unclear. The germline gives CDR1 ENHRY, CDR2 SYGVKD. Trimming stripped 3 bases from V and 4 bases from J, with 4 bases between. The CDR3 spans 12 residues.